The 32 T cell receptor beta chains reported below all come from one sample, sequenced in a study of T cell repertoires in cytomegalovirus infection. Each CDR3 protein gets one entry after TCRdb re-called the reads with MiXCR. This table has around 170,000 distinct CDR3 sequences, around an eighth appearing once. Material: PBMCs. The receptor set was obtained from a human donor in good health (CMV status not recorded). Some clones in this sample may be carry-over from other donors' samples.

This clonotype was detected ten times or more. The chain links TRBV29-1 to TRBJ2-2; weak D call: TRBD2 (5 bases). Trimming cost V 5 bases and J 1 base, with 5 bases left between them. Per germline, CDR1 SQVTM and CDR2 ANQGSEA. The CDR3 is made up of 12 amino acids. CDR3 nucleotide sequence: TGCAGCGTTCGGGGGAACACCGGGGAGCTGTTTTTT. Amino acids: CSVRGNTGELFF.

The sample holds many counts of this clonotype. V usage is TRBV7-6 and J usage is TRBJ2-7; D is possibly TRBD2 (6 bases). CDR3 length: 13 amino acids. Germline CDR1 reads SGHVS; CDR2 reads FNYEAQ. Trimming left V 5 bases short and J 4 bases short, with 12 bases between. Here the CDR3 reads CASSPGRIYEQYF. CDR3 bases: TGTGCCAGCAGCCCGGGGAGGATTTACGAGCAGTACTTC.

This clonotype was detected only a few times. The V and J genes are TRBV14 and TRBJ2-3, with D perhaps assigned TRBD1 or TRBD2 (6 bases each). The CDR3 spans 16 residues. Looked up from germline, CDR1 is SGHDN and CDR2 is FVKESK. V dropped 0 bases and J dropped 2 bases, with 12 bases sitting between them. CDR3 DNA: TGTGCCAGCAGCCAAGAATACGGGGGCGACACAGATACGCAGTATTTT. Translation gives CASSQEYGGDTDTQYF.

In this sample, this clonotype turned up a few times. The chain recombines TRBV14 with TRBJ2-7; D is unresolved. Germline V gene sequence: CDR1 SGHDN, CDR2 FVKESK. Trimming took off 3 bases at V and 5 bases at J, with 11 bases between the two ends. The CDR3 spans 13 residues. CDR3 protein: CASSHGRWNEQYF. For the CDR3, the DNA is TGTGCCAGCAGCCATGGACGTTGGAACGAGCAGTACTTC.

The chain is built from TRBV29-1 and TRBJ2-3, with 8 bases fitting TRBD2. CDR1 is SQVTM, CDR2 ANQGSEA, per germline. CDR3 length: 15 amino acids. V shed 3 bases and J 6 bases; nucleotides not matched to a gene: 11. The DNA of the CDR3 is TGCAGCGTTGAGGCTAGCGGGCCCCTTGAGGATACGCAGTATTTT. Amino acids: CSVEASGPLEDTQYF.

This clonotype occurred many times. V usage is TRBV7-2 and J usage is TRBJ1-3, with D tentatively TRBD1 (5 bases). Per germline, CDR1 SGHTA and CDR2 FQGNSA. V lost 5 bases to trimming and J lost 3 bases, with 17 bases between them. The CDR3 length is 16 residues. The CDR3 loop is CASSGIRAGSGNTIYF. For the CDR3, the DNA is TGTGCCAGCAGCGGTATCAGGGCCGGTAGTGGAAACACCATATATTTT. Combining the CDR3 with reference TRBV7-2 and TRBJ1-3 gives the whole variable domain GAGVSQSPSNKVTEKGKDVELRCDPISGHTALYWYRQSLGQGLEFLIYFQGNSAPDKSGLPSDRFSAERTGGSVSTLTIQRTQQEDSAVYLCASSGIRAGSGNTIYFGEGSWLTVV.

This clonotype appeared many times. V is TRBV6-2 or TRBV6-3 and J is TRBJ2-5; 8 bases map to TRBD2. V shed 7 bases and J 2 bases; nucleotides not matched to a gene: 9. CDR3 size: 15 residues. Germline CDR1 is MNHEY and CDR2 is SVGEGT. CDR3 sequence: CASTYWTSRQETQYF. DNA for the CDR3: TGTGCCAGCACCTATTGGACTAGCAGACAAGAGACCCAGTACTTC.

This clonotype turned up a few times. The chain carries TRBV7-8 and TRBJ2-7; either TRBD1 or TRBD2 may fit D (5 bases each). V lost 5 bases to trimming and J lost 5 bases, with 13 bases between them. The germline gives CDR1 SGHVS, CDR2 FQNEAQ. The CDR3 is 13 residues long. This CDR3 reads CASSGRVTNEQYF. The CDR3 coding sequence is TGTGCCAGCAGCGGCAGGGTGACTAACGAGCAGTACTTC. Based on the CDR3 plus reference TRBV7-8 and TRBJ2-7, the full variable domain is GAGVSQSPRYKVAKRGQDVALRCDPISGHVSLFWYQQALGQGPEFLTYFQNEAQLDKSGLPSDRFFAERPEGSVSTLKIQRTQQEDSAVYLCASSGRVTNEQYFGPGTRLTVT.

The chain links TRBV6-2 or TRBV6-3 to TRBJ1-1; D is unclear. Trimming shortened V by 3 bases and J by 5 bases, and 4 bases separated the two germline ends. The CDR3 is 11 amino acids. The germline CDR1 and CDR2 sequences are MNHEY and SVGEGT. The CDR3 loop is CASSYETEAFF. CDR3 DNA: TGTGCCAGCAGTTATGAAACTGAAGCTTTCTTT.

This clonotype has only a few counts. The chain links TRBV4-1 to TRBJ2-7; D uncertain. CDR3 length: 13 residues. Germline values: CDR1 MGHRA, CDR2 YSYEKL. Trimming cost V 3 bases and J 3 bases, with 9 bases left between them. The CDR3 DNA follows: TGCGCCAGCAGCCAGCTAGGGAACTACGAGCAGTACTTC. It yields the protein CASSQLGNYEQYF.

The chain employs TRBV20-1 and TRBJ2-7; 8 nucleotides line up with TRBD1. This CDR3 has 18 residues. Germline trimming cut 6 bases from V and 0 bases from J; bases unmatched to any gene: 19. Germline CDR1 DFQATT, CDR2 SNEGSKA (reference sequence). CDR3 bases: TGCAGTGCAGGGCCCTGGGACAGGTCGCACACCCCCTCCTACGAGCAGTACTTC. As protein: CSAGPWDRSHTPSYEQYF.

In its sample, this clonotype was seen a few times. J is TRBJ2-3 and V is TRBV19; D is unresolved. The length of the CDR3 is 12 residues. V was trimmed by 7 bases and J by 3 bases, leaving 8 bases between them. Germline assignment: CDR1 LNHDA and CDR2 SQIVND (reference sequence). The CDR3 DNA sequence: TGTGCCAGTAACCAACGGACAGATACGCAGTATTTT. Its protein product is CASNQRTDTQYF.

This clonotype was recorded at least ten times. This sequence joins TRBV5-4 and TRBJ2-2, with D tentatively TRBD2 (7 bases). The ends were cut back, 3 bases at V and 2 bases at J, with 14 bases in the middle. This CDR3 contains 16 residues. In germline, CDR1 is SGHNT, CDR2 YYREEE (reference sequence). This CDR3 is CASSSGGATNTGELFF. The CDR3 DNA reads as TGTGCCAGCAGCTCTGGGGGGGCCACAAACACCGGGGAGCTGTTTTTT. The full variable domain, with the rest looked up from reference TRBV5-4 and TRBJ2-2, is ETGVTQSPTHLIKTRGQQVTLRCSSQSGHNTVSWYQQALGQGPQFIFQYYREEENGRGNFPPRFSGLQFPNYSSELNVNALELDDSALYLCASSSGGATNTGELFFGEGSRLTVL.

The genes are TRBV27 and TRBJ2-2, with a tentative D call TRBD2 (6 bases). Germline-derived CDR1 and CDR2 are MNHEY and SMNVEV (reference sequence). V was shortened by 1 base and J by 4 bases, with 10 bases between the two germline ends. The CDR3 sequence is 15 residues long. CDR3 residues: CASSLWAGSTGELFF. The CDR3 coding sequence is TGTGCCAGCAGTTTATGGGCCGGGAGCACCGGGGAGCTGTTTTTT.

This clonotype was counted many times. This chain uses TRBV7-8 with TRBJ2-3; D is unclear. The CDR3 contains 13 residues. The V end lost 3 bases, the J end lost 2 bases, and 6 bases lay between the germline ends. Per the germline V gene, CDR1 is SGHVS and CDR2 is FQNEAQ. For the CDR3, the DNA is TGTGCCAGCAGCTTGACTCACACAGATACGCAGTATTTT. Encoded protein: CASSLTHTDTQYF.

The table lists this clonotype with many counts. V gene TRBV4-1 combines with J gene TRBJ1-5, with a possible D match to TRBD1 (5 bases). Per germline, CDR1 MGHRA and CDR2 YSYEKL. V was cut by 0 bases and J by 3 bases, with 12 bases left in between. The length of the CDR3 is 16 residues. CDR3 DNA sequence: TGCGCCAGCAGCCAAGATTGGGGGTGGGTCAATCAGCCCCAGCATTTT. It codes for CASSQDWGWVNQPQHF.

This clonotype appeared many times. V gene TRBV7-2 combines with J gene TRBJ2-5; perhaps D is TRBD1 or TRBD2 (5 bases each). The CDR3 sequence is 16 residues long. Per the germline V gene, CDR1 is SGHTA and CDR2 is FQGNSA. V lost 2 bases and J 5 bases, leaving 18 bases between the germline ends. CDR3 DNA: TGTGCCAGCAGCTTATTAAGATCAGGGTTAGCGGAGACCCAGTACTTC. It codes for CASSLLRSGLAETQYF.

The chain has TRBV6-6 and TRBJ2-7; 11 bases map to TRBD1. CDR3 size: 14 residues. V was pared by 4 bases and J by 6 bases, with 5 bases of the junction left unmatched. Germline V gives CDR1 MNHNY, CDR2 SVGAGI (reference sequence). The CDR3: CASSFPGQGGEQYF. CDR3 in DNA: TGTGCCAGCAGTTTCCCGGGACAGGGGGGCGAGCAGTACTTC.

The CDR3 loop is CASREQNQETQYF. CDR3 coding DNA: TGTGCCAGCAGGGAGCAGAACCAAGAGACCCAGTACTTC. The chain carries TRBV5-3 and TRBJ2-5, with D possibly called TRBD1 or TRBD2 (5 bases each). TRBV5-3 carries the ORF label, with uncertain function. The CDR3 is 13 amino acids. V lost 8 bases, J lost 0 bases, and 11 bases lay in between.

The chain recombines TRBV6-1 with TRBJ1-2; D is ambiguous. The V end was cut by 2 bases, the J end by 2 bases, with 6 bases between. This CDR3 is 13 amino acids long. Germline V gene data show CDR1 as MNHNS and CDR2 as SASEGT. The DNA for the CDR3 is TGTGCCAGCAGTGAAAGAAAGAACTATGGCTACACCTTC. Its protein product is CASSERKNYGYTF.

This clonotype was detected a few times. The chain combines TRBV6-5 with TRBJ2-1; D is possibly TRBD2 (7 bases). V lost 2 bases and J lost 5, with 16 bases in between. This CDR3 comprises 16 residues. CDR1 and CDR2 from the germline V gene are MNHEY and SVGAGI. DNA for the CDR3: TGTGCCAGCAGTTACGATAGGGGGAGGGGGAACAATGAGCAGTTCTTC. It translates to CASSYDRGRGNNEQFF.

This chain connects TRBV15 to TRBJ2-1, with TRBD2 matching 8 bases. This CDR3 has 18 residues. Trimming at V came to 0 bases and at J to 5 bases, leaving 12 bases not matched to a gene. Per germline, CDR1 LNHNV and CDR2 YYDKDF (reference sequence). The DNA for the CDR3 is TGTGCCACCAGCAGAGATGGGAATAAGGCGGGAGGCCACAATGAGCAGTTCTTC. Translating it yields CATSRDGNKAGGHNEQFF.

The V gene is TRBV27, the J gene TRBJ1-3, with D possibly TRBD1 on 6 matching bases. CDR3 size: 15 residues. V was cut by 5 bases and J by 8 bases, with 19 bases left in between. Looked up from germline, CDR1 is MNHEY and CDR2 is SMNVEV (reference sequence). The CDR3 here is CASSAARGPGHTIYF. CDR3 nucleotides: TGTGCCAGCAGTGCCGCCAGGGGACCTGGGCACACCATATATTTT.

This clonotype was recorded many times. The chain employs TRBV7-9 and TRBJ2-7; 11 bases line up with TRBD2. The CDR3 has 16 amino acids. Germline loops: CDR1 SEHNR, CDR2 FQNEAQ (reference sequence). V lost 5 bases, J lost 1 base, and 7 bases stayed unmatched. This CDR3 is CASSRGTSGSSYEQYF. In DNA, the CDR3 is TGTGCCAGCAGCAGGGGGACTAGCGGTTCTTCCTACGAGCAGTACTTC.

There are many counts of this clonotype. The CDR3 sequence is CAISVQRDQPQHF. The CDR3 DNA is TGTGCCATCAGTGTTCAACGAGATCAGCCCCAGCATTTT. This chain joins TRBV10-3 and TRBJ1-5; no definite D call. The germline V gene has CDR1 ENHRY and CDR2 SYGVKD. This CDR3 region has 13 residues. Trimming left V 4 bases short and J 5 bases short, with 9 bases between.

V and J are TRBV20-1 and TRBJ1-1, with D unresolved. The V end lost 3 bases, the J end lost 1 base, and 6 bases lay between the germline ends. The CDR3 is 12 amino acids. Germline V lookup: CDR1 DFQATT, CDR2 SNEGSKA (reference sequence). In DNA, the CDR3 is TGCAGTGCTAGTTGGTCGAACACTGAAGCTTTCTTT. Residues: CSASWSNTEAFF.

The sample holds a few counts of this clonotype. The rearrangement uses TRBV18 and TRBJ1-2; 7 bases fit TRBD1. Germline CDR1 reads KGHSH; CDR2 reads LQKENI. This CDR3 has 16 residues. V gave up 6 bases and J gave up 6 bases; unmatched junction bases: 16. The CDR3, as DNA: TGTGCCAGCTCTCACCCCGGGACAGAGGCTTTCCATGGCTACACCTTC. This sequence encodes CASSHPGTEAFHGYTF.

This clonotype was counted many times. CDR3 loop: CASSPSGRHNEQFF. The CDR3 DNA is TGTGCCAGCAGCCCCTCCGGACGGCACAATGAGCAGTTCTTC. V is TRBV7-8 and J is TRBJ2-1; D unresolved. Trimming left V 5 bases short and J 5 bases short, with 13 bases between. Per the germline V gene, CDR1 is SGHVS and CDR2 is FQNEAQ. CDR3 length equals 14 residues.

This clonotype appeared many times. V usage is TRBV14 and J usage is TRBJ2-3, with TRBD1 as a possible D gene (5 bases). There are 13 residues in the CDR3. Per germline, CDR1 SGHDN and CDR2 FVKESK. Deletions cut 4 bases from V and 2 bases from J, with 7 bases between. The CDR3 loop reads CASSRGFTDTQYF. Here the CDR3 DNA reads TGTGCCAGCAGCCGGGGCTTCACAGATACGCAGTATTTT.

This clonotype was detected many times. The chain recombines TRBV25-1 with TRBJ2-3, with D perhaps matching TRBD2 (6 bases). The germline CDR1 and CDR2 sequences are MGHDK and SYGVNS. Trimming pared 3 bases from V and 1 base from J, leaving 8 bases between. CDR3 length: 14 residues. The DNA for the CDR3 is TGTGCCAGCAGTGATTGGAGGGGCACAGATACGCAGTATTTT. Translated, it gives CASSDWRGTDTQYF.

This clonotype was detected many times. V gene TRBV28 combines with J gene TRBJ2-2; D gene ambiguous. CDR1 MDHEN and CDR2 SYDVKM come from the germline V gene. This CDR3 spans 16 amino acids. V was cut by 1 base and J by 1 base, with 10 bases left in between. In nucleotides, the CDR3 is TGTGCCAGCAGTTTATTCCCGGCAGAGAACACCGGGGAGCTGTTTTTT. It is translated as CASSLFPAENTGELFF.

This clonotype was counted at least ten times. CDR3 region: CASQAWENYNSPLHF. Here the CDR3 DNA reads TGTGCCAGCCAGGCTTGGGAGAACTATAATTCACCCCTCCACTTT. V usage is TRBV7-2 and J usage is TRBJ1-6; D remains ambiguous. This CDR3 has 15 residues. Deletions cut 8 bases from V and 3 bases from J, with 14 bases between. Germline V gene lookup returns CDR1 SGHTA and CDR2 FQGNSA.